The 26 T cell receptor beta chains given below trace back to one sample, sequenced in a study of T cell repertoires in cytomegalovirus infection. No antigen has been assigned to these receptors. TCRdb independently ran MiXCR on the reads; one entry per CDR3 protein. Among some 940,000 distinct CDR3 sequences, 30% to 40% were seen once, and the ten largest hold around 15%. Sequenced here: cultured CD8+ T cells from PBMCs, sampled from culture after CMV antigen stimulation. The receptor source for this set is a human donor in good health (CMV status not recorded). Some clones in this sample may be carry-over from other donors' samples.

The DNA of the CDR3 is TGTGCCAGCAGCCTGCCTGGGACAAGCACTGAAGCTTTCTTT. The encoded protein is CASSLPGTSTEAFF. The rearrangement links TRBV28 to TRBJ1-1; possibly TRBD1 for D (6 bases). Germline V gives CDR1 MDHEN, CDR2 SYDVKM. The V gene lost 6 bases and the J gene lost 4 bases, with 15 bases spanning the gap. This CDR3 is 14 amino acids long.

This clonotype occurred a few times. V and J are TRBV11-2 and TRBJ2-5, with TRBD1 as a possible D gene (6 bases). Per the germline V gene, CDR1 is SGHAT and CDR2 is FQNNGV. This CDR3 is built from 20 residues. V was trimmed by 5 bases and J by 4 bases, leaving 32 bases between them. This CDR3 is CASSPSVTQGPNLLRETQYF. DNA for the CDR3: TGTGCCAGCAGCCCCTCTGTCACACAGGGACCAAACCTTCTGAGAGAGACCCAGTACTTC.

This clonotype was seen only a few times. A read error may produce the germline difference seen at one junction end. V and J are TRBV7-7 and TRBJ2-5; D may be TRBD2 (5 bases). The CDR3 has 15 residues. The germline gives CDR1 SSHAT, CDR2 FNYEAQ (reference sequence). The CDR3 reads CASSPDGVRQETQYF. The CDR3 DNA reads as TGTGCTAGCAGCCCAGACGGGGTCAGACAAGAGACCCAGTACTTC.

In this sample, this clonotype turned up once. This chain connects TRBV7-9 to TRBJ2-3; the D is unclear. The germline V and J ends were trimmed by 5 bases and 3 bases, with 9 bases remaining between them. This CDR3 has 13 residues. Germline loops: CDR1 SEHNR, CDR2 FQNEAQ (reference sequence). The CDR3 sequence is CASSGYLTDTQYF. The CDR3 DNA is TGTGCCAGCAGCGGTTACTTGACAGATACGCAGTATTTT.

The chain is built from TRBV12-3 or TRBV12-4 and TRBJ1-2, with D maybe TRBD1 (5 bases). CDR3 length: 15 amino acids. Between the trimmed V and J ends, which lost 5 bases and 5 bases, there was a span of 18 bases. In DNA, the CDR3 is TGTGCCAGCAGTCCGTTCCGTATGGGACCGTATGGCTACACCTTC. Translating gives CASSPFRMGPYGYTF.

V usage is TRBV12-3 or TRBV12-4 and J usage is TRBJ2-1; no firm D call. The CDR3 runs 14 residues. The V gene lost 3 bases and the J gene lost 8 bases, with 14 bases spanning the gap. CDR3 bases: TGTGCCAGCAGTTTGACCCTCTCATGGTATGAGCAGTTCTTC. Translation gives CASSLTLSWYEQFF.

This sequence joins TRBV10-3 and TRBJ2-7; D gene uncertain. CDR1 and CDR2 (germline): ENHRY, SYGVKD. Deletions cut 6 bases from V and 3 bases from J, with 18 bases between. The CDR3 has 15 amino acids. CDR3 in amino acids: CAISRTALLNYEQYV. CDR3 DNA: TGTGCCATCAGCAGGACGGCCCTCCTCAACTACGAGCAGTACGTC.

The chain employs TRBV6-5 and TRBJ2-6; possibly TRBD1 for D (6 bases). This CDR3 contains 18 residues. Trimming pared 6 bases from V and 2 bases from J, leaving 20 bases between. Germline CDR1 reads MNHEY; CDR2 reads SVGAGI. The CDR3 DNA sequence: TGTGCCAGCAGCTATCATTGGCAGGGGATCACTGGGGCCAACGTCCTGACTTTC. This codes for CASSYHWQGITGANVLTF.

This clonotype has more than one count but fewer than ten. As DNA, the CDR3 is TGCGCCAGCAGCTTGGGTGATCTAGCGGGGGGCCCGTACAATGAGCAGTTCTTC. It encodes CASSLGDLAGGPYNEQFF. The chain couples TRBV5-1 to TRBJ2-1; TRBD2 matches 11 bases. Germline CDR1 and CDR2: SGHRS and YFSETQ. Trimming removed 0 bases from V and 4 bases from J; junction bases left unmatched: 9. This CDR3 is 18 amino acids long. Based on the CDR3 plus reference TRBV5-1 and TRBJ2-1, the full variable domain is KAGVTQTPRYLIKTRGQQVTLSCSPISGHRSVSWYQQTPGQGLQFLFEYFSETQRNKGNFPGRFSGRQFSNSRSEMNVSTLELGDSALYLCASSLGDLAGGPYNEQFFGPGTRLTVL.

In its sample, this clonotype was seen a few times. This CDR3 reads CASSLSKSGHEQYV. CDR3 DNA: TGTGCCAGCAGTTTATCGAAATCGGGCCACGAGCAGTACGTC. The chain uses TRBV27 and TRBJ2-7; D uncertain. Germline loops: CDR1 MNHEY, CDR2 SMNVEV (reference sequence). This CDR3 has 14 residues. V gave up 0 bases and J gave up 5 bases, with 11 bases separating them.

This clonotype was counted ten times or more. V is TRBV7-6 and J is TRBJ2-3; 11 bases agree with TRBD2. V trimming: 1 base; J trimming: 6 bases; junction bases outside the gene matches: 6. The CDR3 spans 16 residues. Germline assignment: CDR1 SGHVS and CDR2 FNYEAQ. CDR3 in DNA: TGTGCCAGCAGCTTAGATAGCGGGGGGGCCGACGATACGCAGTATTTT. This encodes CASSLDSGGADDTQYF.

This clonotype showed up just a few times. The chain is built from TRBV12-3 or TRBV12-4 and TRBJ2-3; no definite D call. Trimming shortened V by 1 base and J by 6 bases, and 14 bases separated the two germline ends. The CDR3 is made up of 15 amino acids. CDR3 nucleotide sequence: TGTGCCAGCAGTTTAGGGCCCTTCGCGGTGGATACGCAGTATTTT. The encoded protein is CASSLGPFAVDTQYF.

V usage is TRBV28 and J usage is TRBJ1-1, with 7 bases fitting TRBD1. Germline V lookup: CDR1 MDHEN, CDR2 SYDVKM. Trimming cost V 10 bases and J 5 bases; bases outside gene matches: 10. The CDR3 extends over 13 amino acids. The CDR3 nucleotides are TGTGCCACCGACGAGGGGGCTTATACTGAAGCTTTCTTT. As protein: CATDEGAYTEAFF.

The V and J genes are TRBV7-6 and TRBJ1-6, with D hard to call. The CDR3 loop spans 14 amino acids. Between the trimmed V and J ends, which lost 5 bases and 10 bases, there was a span of 15 bases. Germline values: CDR1 SGHVS, CDR2 FNYEAQ. As DNA, the CDR3 is TGTGCCAGCAGCGAGAGAATTGGGCCCTCACCCCTCCACTTT. This codes for CASSERIGPSPLHF.

Ten or more counts support this clonotype. This rearrangement joins TRBV7-9 to TRBJ2-7, with D perhaps matching TRBD1 or TRBD2 (5 bases each). Trimming cost V 5 bases and J 0 bases, with 20 bases left between them. The CDR3 covers 17 residues. Germline CDR1 is SEHNR and CDR2 is FQNEAQ (reference sequence). CDR3 residues: CASSPKVSEGSSYEQYF. CDR3 sequence (DNA): TGTGCCAGCAGCCCTAAAGTATCTGAGGGGAGCTCCTACGAGCAGTACTTC.

This clonotype came up many times. The chain is built from TRBV7-8 and TRBJ2-2; no clear D gene. V gave up 2 bases and J gave up 5 bases, with 9 bases separating them. Germline loops: CDR1 SGHVS, CDR2 FQNEAQ. This CDR3 is 14 amino acids long. CDR3 coding DNA: TGTGCCAGCAGCTTACCAAGTGGTACCGGGGAGCTGTTTTTT. It codes for CASSLPSGTGELFF.

This clonotype has more than one count but fewer than ten. V usage is TRBV12-3 or TRBV12-4 and J usage is TRBJ2-3; 11 nucleotides match TRBD2. The CDR3 extends over 16 amino acids. With V trimmed by 6 bases and J by 2 bases, 7 bases remained unmatched. DNA of the CDR3: TGTGCCAGCAGAGATTTAGCGGGGGGGTCCACAGATACGCAGTATTTT. Translated, it gives CASRDLAGGSTDTQYF.

At least ten counts were recorded for this clonotype. This sequence joins TRBV7-6 and TRBJ2-7, with a tentative D call TRBD1 (6 bases). With 5 bases removed from V and 3 bases from J, the gap between germline ends came to 26 bases. The CDR3 sequence is 18 residues long. Germline V gene data show CDR1 as SGHVS and CDR2 as FNYEAQ. The CDR3 DNA follows: TGTGCCAGCAGCCCTCTAAGTGGGATGCGGGTACAGGGCTACGAGCAGTACTTC. Its protein product is CASSPLSGMRVQGYEQYF.

CDR3 DNA sequence: TGTGCCAGCAGTTCCGGGACTTCAGGGACTGAAGCTTTCTTT. Translation gives CASSSGTSGTEAFF. J is TRBJ1-1 and V is TRBV6-2 or TRBV6-3; D may be TRBD1 (5 bases). The CDR3 has 14 amino acids. Trimming stripped 4 bases from V and 5 bases from J, with 14 bases between. Germline V gene sequence: CDR1 MNHEY, CDR2 SVGEGT.

This clonotype appeared a few times. This chain links TRBV7-2 with TRBJ2-1; D is possibly TRBD1 or TRBD2 (7 bases each). This CDR3 is built from 15 residues. The germline CDR1 and CDR2 sequences are SGHTA and FQGNSA. Trimming pared 1 base from V and 6 bases from J, leaving 13 bases between. The CDR3 protein is CASSLETGRVNEQFF. The CDR3 coding sequence is TGTGCCAGCAGCTTAGAGACAGGGAGGGTCAATGAGCAGTTCTTC.

This clonotype was recorded a few times. The DNA for the CDR3 is TGTGCCAGTAGTAACAGGGACCCCAACACTGAAGCTTTCTTT. Amino acid sequence: CASSNRDPNTEAFF. The genes are TRBV19 and TRBJ1-1; possible D gene TRBD1, 6 bases. This CDR3 is 14 amino acids long. The V end lost 4 bases, the J end lost 2 bases, and 11 bases lay between the germline ends. Germline values: CDR1 LNHDA, CDR2 SQIVND (reference sequence). The variable domain in full, with the rest retrieved from reference TRBV19 and TRBJ1-1, is DGGITQSPKYLFRKEGQNVTLSCEQNLNHDAMYWYRQDPGQGLRLIYYSQIVNDFQKGDIAEGYSVSREKKESFPLTVTSAQKNPTAFYLCASSNRDPNTEAFFGQGTRLTVV.

The V call is TRBV7-8, the J call TRBJ2-7; TRBD2 agrees at 7 bases. This CDR3 contains 19 residues. J lost 0 bases, V lost 5 bases, and 19 bases had no gene match. Germline CDR1 SGHVS, CDR2 FQNEAQ. Here the CDR3 reads CASSRPQGLAASSSYEQYV. CDR3 DNA sequence: TGTGCCAGCAGCCGCCCTCAAGGTCTAGCGGCGTCGAGCTCCTACGAGCAGTACGTC.

This clonotype showed up many times. The V call is TRBV4-1, the J call TRBJ1-1, with D uncertain. The length of the CDR3 is 13 residues. The germline V gene has CDR1 MGHRA and CDR2 YSYEKL. V was trimmed by 8 bases and J by 4 bases, leaving 14 bases between them. Written as DNA, the CDR3 is TGCGCCAGCTGGGGAGGTGGGTCCACTGAAGCTTTCTTT. Residues: CASWGGGSTEAFF.

This clonotype was found a few times. V usage is TRBV29-1 and J usage is TRBJ2-5; D is undetermined. V lost 3 bases and J lost 1, with 15 bases in between. Germline-derived CDR1 and CDR2 are SQVTM and ANQGSEA. The CDR3 sequence is 15 residues long. The CDR3 reads CSVESPPQFQETQYF. In DNA form, the CDR3 reads TGCAGCGTTGAGTCCCCGCCGCAGTTCCAAGAGACCCAGTACTTC.

This clonotype was seen a handful of times. The chain recombines TRBV27 with TRBJ1-1; D perhaps matches TRBD1 (6 bases). V was cut by 4 bases and J by 7 bases, with 16 bases left in between. There are 14 residues in the CDR3. Germline CDR1 and CDR2: MNHEY and SMNVEV (reference sequence). CDR3: CASSSRQVTLEAFF. The CDR3 DNA is TGTGCCAGCAGTTCCCGACAGGTAACCCTTGAAGCTTTCTTT.

This clonotype came up many times. This chain connects TRBV7-2 to TRBJ1-3; D gene unclear. The germline V and J ends were trimmed by 6 bases and 0 bases, with 15 bases remaining between them. The germline CDR1 and CDR2 sequences are SGHTA and FQGNSA. The CDR3 contains 16 residues. Here the CDR3 reads CASSNLGRSSGNTIYF. The CDR3 nucleotides read TGTGCCAGCAGTAATCTTGGTAGAAGCTCTGGAAACACCATATATTTT.